Given below is one TCR beta chain in context. These data originate in a study of blood T cell repertoires in COVID-19. Study summary: Sources were T cells, B-cell-depleted T cells, or PBMCs; the material itself was cDNA or gDNA.

Assay: immunoSEQ multiplex PCR; the TCRdb copy retains only in-frame clones and omits some. The sample carries some 200,000 clones, approximately 81% recorded once. Between the trimmed V and J ends, which lost 7 bases and 4 bases, there was a span of 14 bases. CDR1 is SGHRS, CDR2 YFSETQ, per germline. This CDR3 is 13 amino acids long. The source is a woman aged 80 or over with COVID-19, enrolled during active disease. J is TRBJ2-5 and V is TRBV5-1, with D possibly being TRBD2 (5 bases). The sequenced material came from peripheral blood. CDR3 nucleotide sequence: TGCGCCAGCGAGGGTTTGGATAGAGAGACCCAGTACTTC. Protein product: CASEGLDRETQYF.